By its share, the clone carrying this TCR beta chain is medium-sized. Its antigen is unidentified. The CDR3 is made up of 16 amino acids. The ends lost 0 bases at V and 2 bases at J; junction bases unmatched: 6. The germline V gene encodes CDR1 SGDLS and CDR2 YYNGEE. The data derive from a study of type 1 regulatory T cells. The overall study: An in vitro protocol generated T-allo10, a Tr1-enriched, alloantigen-specific CD4 T cell product.

TCRdb called the reads again in MiXCR, with one record for every CDR3 protein. This repertoire shows about 5,800 distinct CDR3 sequences, 25% to 30% found once; its top ten account for more than 7.5%. This TCR was recovered from a human donor in good health. Sequences were obtained from cultured T cells, either the whole culture or a sorted T cell fraction (not recorded which). Subset meaning: Tr1-enriched cell product generated in vitro against host alloantigens. V gene TRBV9 combines with J gene TRBJ2-5; 8 bases are a match to TRBD2. The CDR3 sequence: CASSVALAGSQETQYF. DNA for the CDR3: TGTGCCAGCAGCGTAGCGTTAGCGGGGTCTCAAGAGACCCAGTACTTC.